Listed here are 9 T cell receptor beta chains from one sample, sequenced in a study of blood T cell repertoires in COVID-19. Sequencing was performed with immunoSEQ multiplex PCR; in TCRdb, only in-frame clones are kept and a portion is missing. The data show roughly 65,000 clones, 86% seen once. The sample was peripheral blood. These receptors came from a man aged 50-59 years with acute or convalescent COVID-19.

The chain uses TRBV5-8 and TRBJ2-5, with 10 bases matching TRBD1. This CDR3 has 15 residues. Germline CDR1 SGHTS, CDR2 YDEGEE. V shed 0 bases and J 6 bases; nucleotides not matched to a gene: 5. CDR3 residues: CASSLGQGAGQTQYF. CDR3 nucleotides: TGTGCCAGCAGCTTGGGACAGGGGGCAGGGCAGACCCAGTACTTC.

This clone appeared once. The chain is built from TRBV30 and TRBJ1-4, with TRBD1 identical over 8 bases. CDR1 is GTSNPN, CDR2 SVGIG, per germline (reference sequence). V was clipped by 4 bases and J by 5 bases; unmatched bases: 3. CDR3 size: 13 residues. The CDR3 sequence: CAWTGGPNEKLFF. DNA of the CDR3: TGTGCCTGGACAGGGGGCCCGAATGAAAAACTGTTTTTT. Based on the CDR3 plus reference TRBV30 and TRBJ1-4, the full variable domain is SQTIHQWPATLVQPVGSPLSLECTVEGTSNPNLYWYRQAAGRGLQLLFYSVGIGQISSEVPQNLSASRPQDRQFILSSKKLLLSDSGFYLCAWTGGPNEKLFFGSGTQLSVL.

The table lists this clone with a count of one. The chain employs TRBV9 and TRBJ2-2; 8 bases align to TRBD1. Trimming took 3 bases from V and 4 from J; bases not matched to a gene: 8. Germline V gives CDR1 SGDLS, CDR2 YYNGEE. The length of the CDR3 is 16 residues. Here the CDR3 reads CASSDKDRVVTGELFF. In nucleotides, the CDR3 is TGTGCCAGCAGCGACAAGGACAGGGTGGTCACCGGGGAGCTGTTTTTT. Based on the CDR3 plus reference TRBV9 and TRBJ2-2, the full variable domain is DSGVTQTPKHLITATGQRVTLRCSPRSGDLSVYWYQQSLDQGLQFLIQYYNGEERAKGNILERFSAQQFPDLHSELNLSSLELGDSALYFCASSDKDRVVTGELFFGEGSRLTVL.

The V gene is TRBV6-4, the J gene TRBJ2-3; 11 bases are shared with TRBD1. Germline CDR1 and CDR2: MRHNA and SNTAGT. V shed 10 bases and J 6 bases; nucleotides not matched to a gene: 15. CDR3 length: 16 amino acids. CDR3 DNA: TGTGCCACCACTCCCGGGACAGGGGGAATTACGGATACGCAGTATTTT. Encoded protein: CATTPGTGGITDTQYF.

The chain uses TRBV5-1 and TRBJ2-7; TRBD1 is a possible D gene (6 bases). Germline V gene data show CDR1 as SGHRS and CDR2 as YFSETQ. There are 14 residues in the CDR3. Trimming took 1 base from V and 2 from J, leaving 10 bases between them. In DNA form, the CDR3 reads TGCGCCAGCAGCTTGTGGCAGGGGCCCTACGAGCAGTACTTC. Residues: CASSLWQGPYEQYF. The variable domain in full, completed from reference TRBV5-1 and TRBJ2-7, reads KAGVTQTPRYLIKTRGQQVTLSCSPISGHRSVSWYQQTPGQGLQFLFEYFSETQRNKGNFPGRFSGRQFSNSRSEMNVSTLELGDSALYLCASSLWQGPYEQYFGPGTRLTVT.

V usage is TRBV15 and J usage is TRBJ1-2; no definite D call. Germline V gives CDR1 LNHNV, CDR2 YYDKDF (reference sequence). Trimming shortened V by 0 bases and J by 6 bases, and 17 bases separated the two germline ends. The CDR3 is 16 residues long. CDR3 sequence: CATSRDNVVVGDGYTF. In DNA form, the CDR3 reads TGTGCCACCAGCAGAGATAATGTCGTAGTCGGAGATGGCTACACCTTC. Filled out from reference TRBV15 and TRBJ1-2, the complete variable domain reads DAMVIQNPRYQVTQFGKPVTLSCSQTLNHNVMYWYQQKSSQAPKLLFHYYDKDFNNEADTPDNFQSRRPNTSFCFLDIRSPGLGDTAMYLCATSRDNVVVGDGYTFGSGTRLTVV.

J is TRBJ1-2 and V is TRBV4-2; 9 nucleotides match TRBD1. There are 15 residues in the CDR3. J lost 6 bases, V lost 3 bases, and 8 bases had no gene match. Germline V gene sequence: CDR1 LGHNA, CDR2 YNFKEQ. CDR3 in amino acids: CASSHGPGDRDGYTF. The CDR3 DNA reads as TGTGCCAGCAGCCATGGTCCTGGGGACAGGGATGGCTACACCTTC.

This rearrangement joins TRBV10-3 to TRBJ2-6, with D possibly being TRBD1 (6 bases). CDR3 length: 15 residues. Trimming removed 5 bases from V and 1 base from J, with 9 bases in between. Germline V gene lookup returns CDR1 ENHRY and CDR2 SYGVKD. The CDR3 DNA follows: TGTGCCATCAGTCAGGGGACATCTGGGGCCAACGTCCTGACTTTC. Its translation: CAISQGTSGANVLTF.

In nucleotides, the CDR3 is TGTGCCAGCAGCTCTCGGACTAGCGGGATCTTGGAGACCCAGTACTTC. Its protein product is CASSSRTSGILETQYF. The V call is TRBV7-6, the J call TRBJ2-5; 12 positions agree with TRBD2. This CDR3 region has 16 residues. Germline CDR1 reads SGHVS; CDR2 reads FNYEAQ. J was trimmed by 5 bases and V by 4 bases; bases with no gene match: 8. The full variable domain, with the rest looked up from reference TRBV7-6 and TRBJ2-5, is GAGVSQSPRYKVTKRGQDVALRCDPISGHVSLYWYRQALGQGPEFLTYFNYEAQQDKSGLPNDRFSAERPEGSISTLTIQRTEQRDSAMYRCASSSRTSGILETQYFGPGTRLLVL.